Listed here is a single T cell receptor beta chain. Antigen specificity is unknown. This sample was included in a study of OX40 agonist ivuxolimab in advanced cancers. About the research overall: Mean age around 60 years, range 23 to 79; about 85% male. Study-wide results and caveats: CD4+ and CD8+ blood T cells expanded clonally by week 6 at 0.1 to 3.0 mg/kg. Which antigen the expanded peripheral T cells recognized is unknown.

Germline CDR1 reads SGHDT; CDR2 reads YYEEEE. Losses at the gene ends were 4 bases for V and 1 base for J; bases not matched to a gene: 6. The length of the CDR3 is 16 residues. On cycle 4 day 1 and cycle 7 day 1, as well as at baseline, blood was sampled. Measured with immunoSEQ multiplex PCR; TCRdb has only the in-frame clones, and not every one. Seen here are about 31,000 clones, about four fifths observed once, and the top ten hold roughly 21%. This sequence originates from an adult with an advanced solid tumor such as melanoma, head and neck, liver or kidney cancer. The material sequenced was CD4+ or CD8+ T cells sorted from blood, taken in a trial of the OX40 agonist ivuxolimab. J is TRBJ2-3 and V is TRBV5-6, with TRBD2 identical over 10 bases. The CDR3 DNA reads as TGTGCCAGCAGCATCCCCGGGACTAGCGGCACAGATACGCAGTATTTT. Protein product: CASSIPGTSGTDTQYF. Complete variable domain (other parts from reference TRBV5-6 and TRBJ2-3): DAGVTQSPTHLIKTRGQQVTLRCSPKSGHDTVSWYQQALGQGPQFIFQYYEEEERQRGNFPDRFSGHQFPNYSSELNVNALLLGDSALYLCASSIPGTSGTDTQYFGPGTRLTVL.